The sequence of this TCR beta chain was determined in a study of CD8+ T cells in alopecia areata. Study-wide results and caveats: Many expanded lesional clones stayed in scalp and blood while on tofacitinib.

This clone was seen repeatedly, ten times or more. Antigen: not known. Sequencing relied on a cDNA template that was reverse transcribed from extracted RNA. Using immunoSEQ multiplex PCR, the repertoire was profiled, and TCRdb retains in-frame clones only, with some absent. The table has approximately 200,000 clones, approximately 47% seen once. As for treatment: oral pan-JAK inhibitor, 5-10 mg twice daily. CDR1 and CDR2 (germline): SGHTA, FQGNSA. V gave up 9 bases and J gave up 7 bases, with 18 bases separating them. CDR3 length: 14 residues. The origin of this receptor is a human donor with alopecia areata. This chain connects TRBV7-2 to TRBJ2-2; tentatively, D is TRBD2 (6 bases). The sequencing used CD4+ T cells sorted from blood, collected at approximately week 37, from a patient treated with tofacitinib. The CDR3 sequence: CASTNGLLHGELFF. The CDR3 DNA reads as TGTGCCAGTACCAACGGACTACTCCACGGGGAGCTGTTTTTT. Looking up the rest from reference TRBV7-2 and TRBJ2-2 gives the full variable domain: GAGVSQSPSNKVTEKGKDVELRCDPISGHTALYWYRQSLGQGLEFLIYFQGNSAPDKSGLPSDRFSAERTGGSVSTLTIQRTQQEDSAVYLCASTNGLLHGELFFGEGSRLTVL.